Listed below are T cell receptor beta chains from one sample, sequenced in a study of post-analysis software for immune sequencing data. A single record per CDR3 protein comes from TCRdb applying MiXCR to the PCR reads. The table has 380,000 or so distinct CDR3 sequences, about a third seen once. The sample taken for sequencing was blood. Source of these receptors: a girl between 10 and 17 years old with multiple sclerosis. Both conserved end residues are part of each CDR3. A D gene is named only where the DNA matches it firmly. Clone sizes are given selectively: once, few, many, or a class where the clone is expanded.

clone_size | j_call | v_call | d_call | cdr3_aa | cdr3_nt
. | TRBJ2-7 | TRBV7-6 | TRBD1 | CASSPDRVEWDEQYF | TGTGCCAGCAGTCCAGACAGGGTCGAATGGGACGAGCAGTACTTC
. | TRBJ1-1 | TRBV3-1 | . | CASSQFGGEAFF | TGTGCCAGCAGCCAGTTCGGAGGTGAAGCTTTCTTT
. | TRBJ1-2 | TRBV4-1 | TRBD1 | CASSQDPFGQGARGYTF | TGCGCCAGCAGCCAAGATCCTTTTGGACAGGGGGCCCGTGGCTACACCTTC
. | TRBJ2-3 | TRBV7-2 | . | CASSLGVVGTDTQYF | TGTGCCAGCAGCCTTGGGGTGGTGGGGACAGATACGCAGTATTTT
few | TRBJ2-3 | TRBV5-4 | . | CASSSRTATSTDTQYF | TGTGCCAGCAGCAGCCGGACAGCGACTAGCACAGATACGCAGTATTTT
. | TRBJ1-2 | TRBV30 | . | CAWTQGGYGYTF | TGTGCCTGGACCCAGGGTGGCTATGGCTACACCTTC
few | TRBJ2-7 | TRBV12-3/TRBV12-4 | . | CASSSNRLHEQYF | TGTGCCAGCAGTTCGAACAGGCTACACGAGCAGTACTTC
few | TRBJ1-2 | TRBV7-9 | . | CASSSIQGYGYTF | TGTGCCAGCAGCTCGATCCAGGGCTATGGCTACACCTTC
few | TRBJ2-5 | TRBV3-1 | . | CASSRGDETQYF | TGTGCCAGCAGCAGGGGAGATGAGACCCAGTACTTC
. | TRBJ1-6 | TRBV7-2 | . | CASNPTGTPNSPLHF | TGTGCCAGCAACCCCACCGGGACACCGAATTCACCCCTCCACTTT
many | TRBJ1-4 | TRBV12-3/TRBV12-4 | TRBD1 | CASSSHRGREKLFF | TGTGCCAGCAGTTCTCACAGGGGGCGTGAAAAACTGTTTTTT
. | TRBJ2-7 | TRBV6-5 | . | CASSYSGGQPGHEQYF | TGTGCCAGCAGTTACTCGGGGGGACAACCAGGACACGAGCAGTACTTC
few | TRBJ2-5 | TRBV20-1 | TRBD2 | CSAQSGLAGGSLQETQYF | TGCAGTGCCCAATCGGGACTAGCGGGAGGGAGTCTCCAAGAGACCCAGTACTTC
. | TRBJ2-3 | TRBV29-1 | TRBD1 | CSAGPGTGTDTQYF | TGCAGCGCGGGTCCAGGGACAGGCACAGATACGCAGTATTTT
few | TRBJ2-3 | TRBV7-9 | . | CASSLLAGTDTQYF | TGTGCCAGCAGCTTACTAGCTGGCACAGATACGCAGTATTTT
few | TRBJ1-5 | TRBV6-6 | . | CASRPLIGQPQHF | TGTGCCAGCAGGCCCTTGATCGGGCAGCCCCAGCATTTT
. | TRBJ2-7 | TRBV6-5 | . | CASSYSRPGTRDSYEQYF | TGTGCCAGCAGTTACTCGAGGCCTGGGACTCGTGATTCCTACGAGCAGTACTTC
. | TRBJ1-6 | TRBV13 | . | CASSFGQPYNSPLHF | TGTGCCAGCAGCTTTGGACAGCCTTATAATTCACCCCTCCACTTT
. | TRBJ2-5 | TRBV5-6 | . | CASLLLQAYQETQYF | TGTGCCAGTTTATTATTGCAGGCGTACCAAGAGACCCAGTACTTC
. | TRBJ2-3 | TRBV5-1 | . | CASSPLDRGIDTQYF | TGCGCCAGCAGCCCTTTGGACCGGGGTATAGATACGCAGTATTTT
. | TRBJ1-2 | TRBV27 | . | CASRTGTTHYGYTF | TGTGCCAGCAGAACCGGGACAACGCACTATGGCTACACCTTC
few | TRBJ2-1 | TRBV21-1 | . | CASSKPPTGAIYNEQFF | TGTGCCAGCAGCAAACCCCCGACAGGGGCAATCTACAATGAGCAGTTCTTC
. | TRBJ2-7 | TRBV20-1 | TRBD2 | CSASRTSGGCEQYF | TGCAGTGCTAGTCGGACTAGCGGGGGCTGCGAGCAGTACTTC
. | TRBJ1-2 | TRBV5-6 | . | CASSLRAGSGYGYTF | TGTGCCAGCAGCTTGAGGGCAGGGTCGGGCTATGGCTACACCTTC
. | TRBJ2-7 | TRBV27 | . | CASSSQGTYEQYF | TGTGCCAGCAGTTCTCAGGGTACCTACGAGCAGTACTTC
. | TRBJ1-2 | TRBV5-1 | . | CASSLEGELGGYTF | TGCGCCAGCAGCTTGGAGGGGGAGCTTGGGGGCTACACCTTC
few | TRBJ2-5 | TRBV12-3/TRBV12-4 | . | CASSLPLLPETQYF | TGTGCCAGCAGTTTGCCCCTGTTGCCGGAGACCCAGTACTTC
. | TRBJ2-7 | TRBV4-2 | . | CASSQDNDSNEQYF | TGTGCCAGCAGCCAAGATAACGATAGTAACGAGCAGTACTTC
. | TRBJ1-1 | TRBV29-1 | TRBD1 | CSVGFRTGEETEAFF | TGCAGCGTCGGGTTCAGGACAGGGGAGGAAACTGAAGCTTTCTTT
. | TRBJ2-1 | TRBV28 | TRBD1 | CAGRPTGYGGEQFF | TGTGCCGGCAGACCGACAGGGTATGGCGGTGAGCAGTTCTTC
. | TRBJ1-2 | TRBV29-1 | TRBD1 | CSVEEQGEIYGYTF | TGCAGCGTTGAGGAGCAGGGGGAAATCTATGGCTACACCTTC
many | TRBJ2-3 | TRBV12-3/TRBV12-4 | . | CASSFGDTQYF | TGCGCCAGCAGCTTCGGAGATACGCAGTATTTT
few | TRBJ2-5 | TRBV7-2 | TRBD2 | CASTSPAGAGRETQYF | TGTGCCAGCACCTCCCCAGCGGGGGCGGGGAGAGAGACCCAGTACTTC
. | TRBJ2-1 | TRBV7-2 | . | CASSFGSFSYNEQFF | TGTGCCAGCAGCTTCGGGTCGTTCTCCTACAATGAGCAGTTCTTC
. | TRBJ2-3 | TRBV9 | TRBD2 | CASSVTSGLTDTQYF | TGTGCCAGCAGCGTGACTAGCGGTCTCACAGATACGCAGTATTTT
. | TRBJ2-5 | TRBV11-2 | TRBD1 | CASSFRTGGTQYF | TGTGCCAGCAGCTTCAGGACAGGGGGGACCCAGTACTTC
few | TRBJ2-7 | TRBV7-9 | TRBD1 | CASSPMGQEQYEQYF | TGTGCCAGCAGCCCCATGGGACAGGAACAATACGAGCAGTACTTC
. | TRBJ2-7 | TRBV20-1 | TRBD1 | CSVILETRGGPPYEQYF | TGCAGTGTTATCCTCGAAACCCGAGGGGGCCCCCCTTACGAGCAGTACTTC
few | TRBJ2-7 | TRBV10-3 | . | CAISEGTRPYEQYF | TGTGCCATCAGTGAGGGGACTCGTCCCTACGAGCAGTACTTC
. | TRBJ2-7 | TRBV6-6 | . | CASSPPQQEKAYEQYF | TGTGCCAGCTCCCCCCCACAACAGGAGAAAGCCTACGAGCAGTACTTC
. | TRBJ2-3 | TRBV6-4 | TRBD1 | CASSDGTGADTQYF | TGTGCCAGCAGTGACGGGACAGGGGCAGATACGCAGTATTTT
few | TRBJ2-2 | TRBV4-2 | . | CASSMEQGGVAGELFF | TGTGCCAGCAGCATGGAACAGGGAGGGGTGGCCGGGGAGCTGTTTTTT